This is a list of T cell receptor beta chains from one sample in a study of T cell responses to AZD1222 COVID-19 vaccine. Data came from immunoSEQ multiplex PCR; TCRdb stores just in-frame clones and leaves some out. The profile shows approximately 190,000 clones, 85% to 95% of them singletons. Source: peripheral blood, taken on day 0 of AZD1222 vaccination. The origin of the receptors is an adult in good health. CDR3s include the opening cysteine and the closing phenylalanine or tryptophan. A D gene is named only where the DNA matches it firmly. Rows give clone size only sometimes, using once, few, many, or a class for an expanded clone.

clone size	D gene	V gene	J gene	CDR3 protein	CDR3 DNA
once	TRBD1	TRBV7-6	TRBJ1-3	CASSVYRGGNTIYF	TGTGCCAGCAGCGTGTACAGGGGTGGAAACACCATATATTTT
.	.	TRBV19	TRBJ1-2	CASSRGGGTLAYGYTF	TGTGCCAGTAGTAGGGGGGGCGGAACCCTCGCCTATGGCTACACCTTC
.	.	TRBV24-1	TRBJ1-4	CATSDSSGDNEKLFF	TGTGCCACCAGTGATTCCTCAGGGGATAATGAAAAACTGTTTTTT
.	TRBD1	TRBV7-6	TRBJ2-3	CASSPGQAPRDTQYF	TGTGCCAGCAGCCCCGGACAGGCCCCTAGAGATACGCAGTATTTT
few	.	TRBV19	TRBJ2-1	CASSIEGGSYNEQFF	TGTGCCAGTAGTATAGAGGGGGGCTCCTACAATGAGCAGTTCTTC
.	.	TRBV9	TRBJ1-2	CASSVEDYGYTF	TGTGCCAGCAGCGTAGAGGACTATGGCTACACCTTC
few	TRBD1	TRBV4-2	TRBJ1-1	CASSQVGQGGTEAFF	TGTGCCAGCAGCCAAGTCGGACAGGGAGGGACTGAAGCTTTCTTT
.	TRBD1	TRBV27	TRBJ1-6	CASRRGQAKNSPLHF	TGTGCCAGCAGACGAGGACAGGCCAAAAATTCACCCCTCCACTTT
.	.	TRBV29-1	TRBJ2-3	CSVTKPPAGATDTQYF	TGCAGCGTGACAAAGCCCCCTGCGGGGGCCACAGATACGCAGTATTTT
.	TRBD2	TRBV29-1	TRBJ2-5	CSVGTSGGVETQYF	TGCAGCGTTGGGACTAGCGGGGGGGTAGAGACCCAGTACTTC
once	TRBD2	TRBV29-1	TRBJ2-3	CSVRTSGVPTDTQYF	TGCAGCGTTAGGACTAGCGGGGTACCCACAGATACGCAGTATTTT
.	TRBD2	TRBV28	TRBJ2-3	CASSFTGRGDTDTQYF	TGTGCCAGCAGCTTTACGGGGCGGGGGGACACAGATACGCAGTATTTT
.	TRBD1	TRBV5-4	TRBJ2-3	CASSLVRQGADTQYF	TGTGCCAGCAGCTTGGTCAGACAGGGGGCAGATACGCAGTATTTT
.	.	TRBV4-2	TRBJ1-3	CASNPGGHLNTIYF	TGTGCCAGCAACCCCGGGGGACACCTAAACACCATATATTTT